This entry concerns a single T cell receptor beta chain. The antigen is undetermined. This record belongs to a study of T cell clonotyping in hematopoietic cell transplantation. Sample time point: recipient sample about 28 days before transplant, after cytoreduction. Recipient blood drawn about 28 days pretransplant and days 30, 100, 180 after. Findings and caveats of the study: CD4 and CD8 repertoire contributions could not be separated without sorting. At the given depth, recipient repertoires were over 95% de novo clonotypes.

V was cut by 3 bases and J by 10 bases, with 13 bases left in between. From germline, CDR1 is LNHNV and CDR2 YYDKDF (reference sequence). This CDR3 spans 13 amino acids. The method was immunoSEQ multiplex PCR; TCRdb's version includes in-frame clones alone and lacks a portion of them. The sample lists several thousand clones; approximately 79% were seen once. The source material was peripheral blood mononuclear cells, sampled before stem cell transplant. The clonotype originates from a man between 60 and 75 years old with acute myeloid leukemia. Some clones in this sample may be carry-over from other donors' samples. This chain uses TRBV15 with TRBJ2-1, with D maybe TRBD2 (5 bases). The CDR3 nucleotides read TGTGCCACCAGCAGGGAAGAGGGCTGGGAGCAGTTCTTC. Protein: CATSREEGWEQFF.